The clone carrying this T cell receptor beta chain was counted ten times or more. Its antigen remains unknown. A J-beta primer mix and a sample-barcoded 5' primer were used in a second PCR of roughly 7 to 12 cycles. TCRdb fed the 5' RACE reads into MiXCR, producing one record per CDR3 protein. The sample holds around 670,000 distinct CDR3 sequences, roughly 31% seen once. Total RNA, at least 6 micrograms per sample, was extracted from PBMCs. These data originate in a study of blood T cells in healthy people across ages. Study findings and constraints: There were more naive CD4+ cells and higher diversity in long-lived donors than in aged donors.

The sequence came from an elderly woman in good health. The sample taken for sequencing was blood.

CDR3 in DNA: TGTGCCAGCAGCTTAACCGGAGGGTTAAACACTGAAGCTTTCTTT. This gives the protein CASSLTGGLNTEAFF. The chain is built from TRBV7-2 and TRBJ1-1; D remains unclear. The germline V gene encodes CDR1 SGHTA and CDR2 FQGNSA. V lost 2 bases and J lost 2, with 12 bases in between. This CDR3 contains 15 residues.